The sample holds many counts of the clone carrying this TCR beta chain. Its antigen is undetermined. This specimen comes from a study of T cell repertoires in cytomegalovirus infection. Looking at the study overall: Recently identified HLA-C-restricted CMV epitopes were used, and well-studied HLA-B-restricted CMV epitopes were used as well. TCR beta signatures that were public indicated CMV infection and matching HLA type.

Overall study results and limits: Dominating the ex vivo response were HLA-C-restricted CMV-specific TCR beta clonotypes. Of the TCR beta families, the public ones yielded a cumulative frequency that identified carriers of CMV plus the relevant HLA.

The CDR3 sequence is 17 residues long. Germline trimming cut 0 bases from V and 6 bases from J; bases unmatched to any gene: 6. Germline CDR1 LGHNA, CDR2 YSLEER. TCRdb analysed the reads with MiXCR anew, one entry per CDR3 protein. Here the sample spans approximately 500,000 distinct CDR3 sequences, around 35% being singletons. This sequence was found in a human donor in good health (CMV status not recorded). Some clones in this sample may be carry-over from other donors' samples. The gene calls are TRBV4-3 and TRBJ2-1; the match to TRBD2 covers 12 bases. The sequencing here drew on cultured PBMCs, taken from culture after CMV antigen stimulation. CDR3: CASSQDLLAGGPNEQFF. CDR3 DNA sequence: TGCGCCAGCAGCCAAGATCTTCTAGCGGGAGGGCCCAATGAGCAGTTCTTC.